The 3 T cell receptor beta chains below were found in one sample sequenced in a study of human T cells and chemical hapten exposure. The sample's time point: pre-sensitization, week 0. Treatment: therapeutic diphenylcyclopropenone sensitization with weekly scalp DPC. TCRdb reprocessed the RACE reads via MiXCR and lists one record per CDR3 protein. The data show 250,000 to 300,000 distinct CDR3 sequences, just under 8% seen once. This material consisted of whole blood, taken in connection with sensitization to the hapten diphenylcyclopropenone (DPC). The receptors shown here come from a man aged 18 to 29 with alopecia areata. Some clones in this sample may be carry-over from other donors' samples.

The chain recombines TRBV4-1 with TRBJ2-3; no reliable D call. Germline V lookup: CDR1 MGHRA, CDR2 YSYEKL. This CDR3 has 16 amino acids. Between the trimmed V and J ends, which lost 2 bases and 0 bases, there was a span of 12 bases. DNA of the CDR3: TGCGCCAGCAGCCAATTTCCCCCAACTAGCACAGATACGCAGTATTTT. It specifies CASSQFPPTSTDTQYF.

This clonotype occurred many times. CDR3 in amino acids: CASRGPTYEQYF. The CDR3 bases are TGTGCCAGCCGGGGTCCCACCTACGAGCAGTACTTC. V is TRBV6-2 or TRBV6-3 and J is TRBJ2-7; possible D gene TRBD2, 5 bases. Germline V lookup: CDR1 MNHEY, CDR2 SVGEGT. The V end was cut by 8 bases, the J end by 2 bases, with 10 bases between. The CDR3 extends over 12 amino acids.

The table lists this clonotype with many counts. This rearrangement joins TRBV28 to TRBJ1-5, with TRBD1 matching 7 bases. There are 16 residues in the CDR3. Per germline, CDR1 MDHEN and CDR2 SYDVKM. J lost 4 bases, V lost 3 bases, and 9 bases had no gene match. CDR3 nucleotides: TGTGCCAGCAGTTTGGGGGGAGACAGGGCAAATCAGCCCCAGCATTTT. Residues: CASSLGGDRANQPQHF.